This TCR beta chain was obtained from a study of T cells in Graves' hyperthyroidism and ophthalmopathy. Study findings and constraints: Separation of ophthalmopathy from stable hyperthyroidism was achieved by a 13 V-J model. Most thyroid clonotypes that were expanded above 0.001 also turned up in blood.

This clonotype appeared many times. What it recognizes is unknown. V shed 1 base and J shed 3 bases, with 6 bases lying between them. This CDR3 contains 13 residues. Orbital computed tomography, thyroid ultrasound, serum thyroxine and TRAb, and clinical symptoms together informed the diagnoses. When hyperthyroidism was first diagnosed, the blood sample was taken, preceding any ophthalmopathy symptoms. RNA transcripts served as the template for amplifying TCR beta CDR3 regions. The HTBI primer set served for first-round RT-PCR of the TCR CDR3. Using its own MiXCR run on the multiplex PCR reads, TCRdb lists one record per CDR3 protein. The sample consists of around 300,000 distinct CDR3 sequences, 10% to 15% of them appearing once.

Sequenced material: blood. The V and J genes are TRBV12-3 or TRBV12-4 and TRBJ1-2; D remains ambiguous. The clonotype was recovered from a woman aged 30 to 39 with Graves' hyperthyroidism that later progressed to Graves' ophthalmopathy. The CDR3 DNA follows: TGTGCCAGCAGTTTAGGGTGGGACTATGGCTACACCTTC. It specifies CASSLGWDYGYTF.